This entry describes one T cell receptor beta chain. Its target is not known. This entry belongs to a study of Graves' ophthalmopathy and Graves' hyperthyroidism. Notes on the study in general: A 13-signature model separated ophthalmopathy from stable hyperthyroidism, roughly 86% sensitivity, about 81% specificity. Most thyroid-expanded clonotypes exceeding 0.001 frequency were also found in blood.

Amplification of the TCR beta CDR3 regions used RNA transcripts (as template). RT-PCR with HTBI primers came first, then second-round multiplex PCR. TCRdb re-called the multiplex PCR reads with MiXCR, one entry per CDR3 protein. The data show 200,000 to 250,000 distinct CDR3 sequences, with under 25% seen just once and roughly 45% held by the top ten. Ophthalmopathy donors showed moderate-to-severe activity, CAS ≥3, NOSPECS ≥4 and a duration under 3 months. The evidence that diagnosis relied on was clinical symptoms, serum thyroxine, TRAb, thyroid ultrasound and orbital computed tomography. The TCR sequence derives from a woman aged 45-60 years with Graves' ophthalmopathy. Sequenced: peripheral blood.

The CDR3 DNA reads as TGTGCCAGCAGTTTAACGGAGGTAAACGAGCAGTACTTC. Protein product: CASSLTEVNEQYF. The chain links TRBV28 to TRBJ2-7; a possible D gene is TRBD2 (5 bases). CDR3 length equals 13 residues. The V gene's germline CDR1 is MDHEN and CDR2 SYDVKM. Trimming took 2 bases from V and 5 from J, leaving 10 bases between them.